This T cell receptor (beta chain) was profiled in a study of CD8 T cells in ankylosing spondylitis. Study-wide points: Made up of under 10 highly homologous variants, a TCR beta motif appeared characteristic of ankylosing spondylitis blood. CD8+ disease-linked clones were present at relatively low frequencies in blood.

J lost 4 bases, V lost 6 bases, and 3 bases had no gene match. The CDR3 loop spans 12 amino acids. The germline V gene encodes CDR1 MNHEY and CDR2 SVGAGI. A single record per CDR3 protein comes from TCRdb applying MiXCR to the 5' RACE reads. The sample carries around 250,000 distinct CDR3 sequences, about 30% recorded once. Ten or more counts support this clonotype. The target antigen is unknown. The sample was blood, either unsorted or a sorted T cell fraction (not recorded which). The TCR originated in a male donor with ankylosing spondylitis or in good health (not recorded which). This sequence joins TRBV6-5 and TRBJ2-7; TRBD1 matches at 7 bases. CDR3 DNA: TGTGCCAGCAGAGACAGGGTTTACGAGCAGTACTTC. Encoded protein: CASRDRVYEQYF.